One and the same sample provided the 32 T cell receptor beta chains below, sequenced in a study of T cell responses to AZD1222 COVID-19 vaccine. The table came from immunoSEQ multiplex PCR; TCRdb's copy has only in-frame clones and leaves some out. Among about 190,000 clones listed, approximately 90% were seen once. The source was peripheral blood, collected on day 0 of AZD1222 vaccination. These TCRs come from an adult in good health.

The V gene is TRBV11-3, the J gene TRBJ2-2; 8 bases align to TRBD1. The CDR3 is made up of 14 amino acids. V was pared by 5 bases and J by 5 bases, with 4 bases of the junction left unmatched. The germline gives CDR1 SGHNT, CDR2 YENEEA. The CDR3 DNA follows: TGTGCCAGCAGCCCACACAGGGGGACCGGGGAGCTGTTTTTT. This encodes CASSPHRGTGELFF.

For the CDR3, the DNA is TGTGCCAGCAGTTTCGGCAGGAACACTGAAGCTTTCTTT. This codes for CASSFGRNTEAFF. The rearrangement uses TRBV28 and TRBJ1-1; D ambiguous. Germline CDR1 reads MDHEN; CDR2 reads SYDVKM. CDR3 length: 13 amino acids. Trimming removed 3 bases at V and 1 base at J, with 6 bases between.

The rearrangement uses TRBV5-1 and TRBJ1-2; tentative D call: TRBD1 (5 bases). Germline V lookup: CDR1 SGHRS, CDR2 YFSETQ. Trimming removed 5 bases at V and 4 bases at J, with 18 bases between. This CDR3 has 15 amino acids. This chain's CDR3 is CASSSESLGGYGYTF. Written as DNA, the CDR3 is TGCGCCAGCAGTTCAGAGTCCCTTGGGGGCTATGGCTACACCTTC. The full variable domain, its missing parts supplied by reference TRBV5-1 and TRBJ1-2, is KAGVTQTPRYLIKTRGQQVTLSCSPISGHRSVSWYQQTPGQGLQFLFEYFSETQRNKGNFPGRFSGRQFSNSRSEMNVSTLELGDSALYLCASSSESLGGYGYTFGSGTRLTVV.

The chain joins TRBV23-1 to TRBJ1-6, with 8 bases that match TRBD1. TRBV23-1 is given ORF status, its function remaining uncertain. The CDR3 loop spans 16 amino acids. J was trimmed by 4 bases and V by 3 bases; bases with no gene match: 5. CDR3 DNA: TGCGCCAGCAGTCAGGCCAGGACAGGGTATAATTCACCCCTCCACTTT. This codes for CASSQARTGYNSPLHF.

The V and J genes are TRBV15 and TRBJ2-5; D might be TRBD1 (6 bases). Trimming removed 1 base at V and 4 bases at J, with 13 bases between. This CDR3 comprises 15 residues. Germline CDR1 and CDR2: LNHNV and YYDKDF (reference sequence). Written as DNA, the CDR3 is TGTGCCACCAGCAGAGGACAGGAGGTGAGAGAGACCCAGTACTTC. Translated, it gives CATSRGQEVRETQYF.

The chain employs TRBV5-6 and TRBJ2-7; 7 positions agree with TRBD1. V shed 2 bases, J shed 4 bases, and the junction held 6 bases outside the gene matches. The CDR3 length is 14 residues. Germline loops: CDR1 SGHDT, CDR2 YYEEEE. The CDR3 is CASSFAGTAYEQYF. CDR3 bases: TGTGCCAGCAGCTTTGCCGGGACAGCTTACGAGCAGTACTTC.

The CDR3 DNA reads as TGTGCCAGCAGTTCGACAGGGCCTGGAAACACCATATATTTT. It encodes CASSSTGPGNTIYF. V is TRBV7-8 and J is TRBJ1-3; 7 bases agree with TRBD1. V lost 6 bases to trimming and J lost 2 bases; unmatched junction nucleotides: 4. Germline V gene lookup returns CDR1 SGHVS and CDR2 FQNEAQ. There are 14 residues in the CDR3.

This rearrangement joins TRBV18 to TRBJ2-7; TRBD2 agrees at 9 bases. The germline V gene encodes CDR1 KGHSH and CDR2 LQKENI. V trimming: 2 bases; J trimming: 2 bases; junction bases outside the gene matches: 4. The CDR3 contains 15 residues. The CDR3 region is CASSPKTSGPYEQYF. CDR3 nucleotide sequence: TGTGCCAGCTCACCAAAGACTAGCGGACCCTACGAGCAGTACTTC.

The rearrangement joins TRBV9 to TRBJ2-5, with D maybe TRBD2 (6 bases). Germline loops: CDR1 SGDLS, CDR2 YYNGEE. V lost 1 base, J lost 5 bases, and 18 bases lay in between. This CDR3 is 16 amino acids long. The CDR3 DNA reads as TGTGCCAGCAGCGTATTTTCGGGAGCTCTTTTTGAGACCCAGTACTTC. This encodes CASSVFSGALFETQYF.

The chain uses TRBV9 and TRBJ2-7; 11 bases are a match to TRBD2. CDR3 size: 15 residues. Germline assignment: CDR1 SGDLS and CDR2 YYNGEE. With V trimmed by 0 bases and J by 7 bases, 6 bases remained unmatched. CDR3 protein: CASSVGLAGSREQYF. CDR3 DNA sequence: TGTGCCAGCAGCGTAGGACTAGCGGGGTCTCGGGAGCAGTACTTC.

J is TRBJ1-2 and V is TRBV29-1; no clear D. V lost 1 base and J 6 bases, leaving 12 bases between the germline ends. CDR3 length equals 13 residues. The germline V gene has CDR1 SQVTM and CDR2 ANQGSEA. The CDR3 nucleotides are TGCAGCGTTGAAGGTAGAGGTGATCATGGCTACACCTTC. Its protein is CSVEGRGDHGYTF.

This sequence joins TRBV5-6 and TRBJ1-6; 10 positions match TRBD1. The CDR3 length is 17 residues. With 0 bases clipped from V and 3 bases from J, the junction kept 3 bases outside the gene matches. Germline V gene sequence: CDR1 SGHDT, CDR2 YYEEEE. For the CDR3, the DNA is TGTGCCAGCAGCTTGGGGACAGGGGGATTCTATAATTCACCCCTCCACTTT. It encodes CASSLGTGGFYNSPLHF.

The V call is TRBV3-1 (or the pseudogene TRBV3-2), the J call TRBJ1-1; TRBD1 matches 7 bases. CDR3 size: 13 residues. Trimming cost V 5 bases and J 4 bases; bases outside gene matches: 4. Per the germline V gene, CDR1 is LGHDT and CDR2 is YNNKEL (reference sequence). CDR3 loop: CASSSDRATEAFF. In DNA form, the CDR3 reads TGTGCCAGCAGCTCCGACAGGGCCACTGAAGCTTTCTTT.

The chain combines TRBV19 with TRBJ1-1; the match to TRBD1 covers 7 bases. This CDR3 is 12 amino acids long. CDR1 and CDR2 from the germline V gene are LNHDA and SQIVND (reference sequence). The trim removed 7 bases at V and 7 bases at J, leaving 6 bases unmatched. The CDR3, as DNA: TGTGCCAGTAACCGCGGACAGGTTGAAGCTTTCTTT. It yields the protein CASNRGQVEAFF. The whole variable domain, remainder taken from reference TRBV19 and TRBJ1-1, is DGGITQSPKYLFRKEGQNVTLSCEQNLNHDAMYWYRQDPGQGLRLIYYSQIVNDFQKGDIAEGYSVSREKKESFPLTVTSAQKNPTAFYLCASNRGQVEAFFGQGTRLTVV.

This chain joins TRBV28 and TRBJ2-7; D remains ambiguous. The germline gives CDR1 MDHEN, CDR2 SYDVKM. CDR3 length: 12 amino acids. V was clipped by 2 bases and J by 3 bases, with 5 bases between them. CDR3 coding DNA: TGTGCCAGCAGTTTAGCCGGCTACGAGCAGTACTTC. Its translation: CASSLAGYEQYF.

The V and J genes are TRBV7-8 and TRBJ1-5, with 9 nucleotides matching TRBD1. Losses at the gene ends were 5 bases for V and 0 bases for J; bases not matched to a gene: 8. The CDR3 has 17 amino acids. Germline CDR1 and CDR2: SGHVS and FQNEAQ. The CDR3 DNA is TGTGCCAGCAGCGTCCGGGACAGGGATAATAGCAATCAGCCCCAGCATTTT. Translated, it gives CASSVRDRDNSNQPQHF.

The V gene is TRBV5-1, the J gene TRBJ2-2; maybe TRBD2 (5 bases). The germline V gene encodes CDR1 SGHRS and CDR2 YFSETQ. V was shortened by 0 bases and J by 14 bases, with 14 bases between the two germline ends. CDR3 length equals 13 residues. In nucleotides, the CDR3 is TGCGCCAGCAGCTTGGCCGAGAGGGTCGGTCTGTTTTTT. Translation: CASSLAERVGLFF.

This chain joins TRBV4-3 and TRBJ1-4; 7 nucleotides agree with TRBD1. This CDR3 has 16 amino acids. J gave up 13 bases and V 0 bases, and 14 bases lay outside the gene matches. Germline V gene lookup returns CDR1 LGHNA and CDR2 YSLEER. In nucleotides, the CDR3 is TGCGCCAGCAGCCAAGAATCCTTTCGGACAGGAGGGAGACTGTTTTTT. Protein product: CASSQESFRTGGRLFF.

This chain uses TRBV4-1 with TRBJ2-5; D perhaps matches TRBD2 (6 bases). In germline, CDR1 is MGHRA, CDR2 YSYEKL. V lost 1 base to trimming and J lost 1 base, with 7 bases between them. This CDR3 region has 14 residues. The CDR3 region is CASSQGLGQETQYF. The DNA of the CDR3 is TGCGCCAGCAGCCAAGGACTAGGCCAAGAGACCCAGTACTTC.

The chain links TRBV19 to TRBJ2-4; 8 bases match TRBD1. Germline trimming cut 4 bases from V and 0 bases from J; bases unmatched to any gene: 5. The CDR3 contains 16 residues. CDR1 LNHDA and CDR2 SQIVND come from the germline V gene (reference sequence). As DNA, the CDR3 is TGTGCCAGTAGTACGGACAGGGCCATAGCCAAAAACATTCAGTACTTC. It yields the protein CASSTDRAIAKNIQYF.

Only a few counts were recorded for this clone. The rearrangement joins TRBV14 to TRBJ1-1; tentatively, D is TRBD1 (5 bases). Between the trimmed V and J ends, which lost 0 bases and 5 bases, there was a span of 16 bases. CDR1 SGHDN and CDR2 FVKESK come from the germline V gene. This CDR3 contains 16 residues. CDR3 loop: CASSQDRSEGRTEAFF. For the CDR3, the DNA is TGTGCCAGCAGCCAAGATCGTTCAGAGGGGAGAACTGAAGCTTTCTTT.

The CDR3 protein is CASSLVGQEGYGYTF. Here the CDR3 DNA reads TGTGCCAGCAGCTTAGTGGGGCAGGAGGGCTATGGCTACACCTTC. The rearrangement joins TRBV7-9 to TRBJ1-2; D might be TRBD1 (5 bases). V lost 1 base, J lost 4 bases, and 13 bases lay in between. The V gene's germline CDR1 is SEHNR and CDR2 FQNEAQ (reference sequence). The CDR3 spans 15 residues.

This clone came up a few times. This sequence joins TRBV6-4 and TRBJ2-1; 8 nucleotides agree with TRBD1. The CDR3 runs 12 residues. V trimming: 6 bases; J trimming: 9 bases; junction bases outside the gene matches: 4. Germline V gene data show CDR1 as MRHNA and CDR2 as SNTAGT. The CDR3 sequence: CASSSTGVEQFF. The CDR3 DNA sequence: TGTGCCAGCAGCTCGACAGGGGTTGAGCAGTTCTTC.

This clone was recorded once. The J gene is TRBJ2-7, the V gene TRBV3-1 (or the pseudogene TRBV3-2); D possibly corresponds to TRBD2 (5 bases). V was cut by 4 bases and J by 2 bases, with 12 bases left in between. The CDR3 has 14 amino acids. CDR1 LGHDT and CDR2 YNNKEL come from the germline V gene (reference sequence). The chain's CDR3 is CASSRRRVTYEQYF. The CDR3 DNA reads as TGTGCCAGCAGCCGGAGGCGGGTCACCTACGAGCAGTACTTC.

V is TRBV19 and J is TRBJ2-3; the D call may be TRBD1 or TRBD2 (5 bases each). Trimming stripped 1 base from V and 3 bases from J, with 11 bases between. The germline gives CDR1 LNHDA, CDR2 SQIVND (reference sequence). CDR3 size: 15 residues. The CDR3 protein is CASSIGGLGTDTQYF. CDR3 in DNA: TGTGCCAGTAGTATAGGGGGGTTGGGGACAGATACGCAGTATTTT.

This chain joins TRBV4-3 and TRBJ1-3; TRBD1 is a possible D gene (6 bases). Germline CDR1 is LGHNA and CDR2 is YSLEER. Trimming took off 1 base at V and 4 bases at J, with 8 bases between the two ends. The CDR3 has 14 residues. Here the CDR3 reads CASSQGGGGNTIYF. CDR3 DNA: TGCGCCAGCAGCCAAGGAGGGGGAGGAAACACCATATATTTT.

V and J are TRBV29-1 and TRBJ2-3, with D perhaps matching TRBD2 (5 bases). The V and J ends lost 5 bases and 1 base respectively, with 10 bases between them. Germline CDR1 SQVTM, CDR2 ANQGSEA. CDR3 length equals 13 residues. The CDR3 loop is CSVRGHGTDTQYF. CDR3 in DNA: TGCAGCGTTCGAGGGCATGGCACAGATACGCAGTATTTT.

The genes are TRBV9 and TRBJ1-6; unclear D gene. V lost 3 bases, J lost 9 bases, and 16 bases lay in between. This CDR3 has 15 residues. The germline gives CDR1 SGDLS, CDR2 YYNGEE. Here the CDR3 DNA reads TGTGCCAGCAGCGCCGGGGTCGAAGCGGGTTCACCCCTCCACTTT. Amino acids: CASSAGVEAGSPLHF.

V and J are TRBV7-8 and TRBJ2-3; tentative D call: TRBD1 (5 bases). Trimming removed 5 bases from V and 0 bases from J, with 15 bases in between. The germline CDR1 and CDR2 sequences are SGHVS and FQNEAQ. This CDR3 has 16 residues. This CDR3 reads CASSRPPGSSTDTQYF. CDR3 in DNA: TGTGCCAGCAGCCGTCCCCCAGGGTCTAGCACAGATACGCAGTATTTT.

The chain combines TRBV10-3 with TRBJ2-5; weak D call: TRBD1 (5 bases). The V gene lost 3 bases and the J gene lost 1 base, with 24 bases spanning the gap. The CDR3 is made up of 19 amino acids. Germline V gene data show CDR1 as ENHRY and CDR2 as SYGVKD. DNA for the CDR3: TGTGCCATCAGTGAAGGCACATCCCCTAGACAGCCTGTCCAAGAGACCCAGTACTTC. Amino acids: CAISEGTSPRQPVQETQYF.

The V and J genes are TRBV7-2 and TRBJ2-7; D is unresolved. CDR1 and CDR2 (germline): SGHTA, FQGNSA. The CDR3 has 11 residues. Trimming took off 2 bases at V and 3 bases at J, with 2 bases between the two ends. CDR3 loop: CASSLRYEQYF. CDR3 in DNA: TGTGCCAGCAGCTTACGCTACGAGCAGTACTTC. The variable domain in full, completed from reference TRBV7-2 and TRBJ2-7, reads GAGVSQSPSNKVTEKGKDVELRCDPISGHTALYWYRQSLGQGLEFLIYFQGNSAPDKSGLPSDRFSAERTGGSVSTLTIQRTQQEDSAVYLCASSLRYEQYFGPGTRLTVT.

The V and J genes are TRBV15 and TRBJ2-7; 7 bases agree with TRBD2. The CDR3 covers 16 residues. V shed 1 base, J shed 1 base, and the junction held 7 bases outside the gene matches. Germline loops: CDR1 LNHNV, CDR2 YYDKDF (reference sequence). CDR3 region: CATSRGIGGYSYEQYF. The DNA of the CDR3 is TGTGCCACCAGCAGAGGGATCGGGGGGTATTCCTACGAGCAGTACTTC.